The TCR beta chain described here comes from a study of T-cell memory formation after mild COVID-19. The germline V and J ends were trimmed by 0 bases and 8 bases, with 10 bases remaining between them. Germline V lookup: CDR1 LGHDT, CDR2 YNNKEL (reference sequence). This CDR3 region has 14 residues. TCRdb used MiXCR to reprocess the 5' RACE reads, holding one entry per CDR3 protein. Of 200,000 to 300,000 distinct CDR3 sequences listed, approximately 16% are singletons. The receptor comes from a young man who had mild COVID-19 (a few samples of this study predate the infection). Cell type and time point are not known. The chain uses TRBV3-1 and TRBJ1-4; possibly TRBD1 for D (6 bases). Sequences were obtained from PBMCs or a T cell subset sorted from them (not recorded which). CDR3 bases: TGTGCCAGCAGCCAAGAGGGACATGCGGAAAAACTGTTTTTT. Protein product: CASSQEGHAEKLFF. Full variable domain (missing parts from reference TRBV3-1 and TRBJ1-4): DTAVSQTPKYLVTQMGNDKSIKCEQNLGHDTMYWYKQDSKKFLKIMFSYNNKELIINETVPNRFSPKSPDKAHLNLHINSLELGDSAVYFCASSQEGHAEKLFFGSGTQLSVL.